This TCR beta chain originates from a study of PD-L1 blockade in urothelial cancer. Study information: Patients, treated from 2014 onward, received atezolizumab 1,200 mg intravenously every 3 weeks.

The CDR3 is 16 amino acids. J lost 4 bases, V lost 4 bases, and 11 bases had no gene match. Germline loops: CDR1 SGDLS, CDR2 YYNGEE. The time point here: peripheral blood 6 weeks after treatment start. Clones were sequenced by immunoSEQ multiplex PCR, and TCRdb holds only the in-frame ones, with some missing. The repertoire has 50,000 to 55,000 clones, around 90% of them found once; the top ten carry 2% to 3%. Specimen: PBMCs, collected around atezolizumab (anti-PD-L1) treatment. This receptor was obtained from a man between 60 and 75 years old with urothelial cancer. This sequence joins TRBV9 and TRBJ2-3; TRBD1 matches 8 bases. The CDR3 spells CASSTSGTGGPDTQYF. As DNA, the CDR3 is TGTGCCAGCAGCACCTCCGGGACAGGCGGCCCAGATACGCAGTATTTT.